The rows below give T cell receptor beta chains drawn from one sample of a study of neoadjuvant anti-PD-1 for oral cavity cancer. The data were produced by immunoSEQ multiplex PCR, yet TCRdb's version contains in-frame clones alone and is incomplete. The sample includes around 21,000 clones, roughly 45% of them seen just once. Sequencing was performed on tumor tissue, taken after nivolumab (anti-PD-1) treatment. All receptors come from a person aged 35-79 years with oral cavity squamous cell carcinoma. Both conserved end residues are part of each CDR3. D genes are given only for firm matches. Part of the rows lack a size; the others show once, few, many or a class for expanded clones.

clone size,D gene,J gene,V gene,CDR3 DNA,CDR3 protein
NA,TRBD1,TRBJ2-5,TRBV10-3,TGTGCCATCAGTAAAGGACAGGGAGAGACCCAGTACTTC,CAISKGQGETQYF
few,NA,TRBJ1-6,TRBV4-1,TGCGCCAGCAGCCAAGATCCTGGGGCCTATAATTCACCCCTCCACTTT,CASSQDPGAYNSPLHF
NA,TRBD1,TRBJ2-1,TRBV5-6,TGTGCCAGCAGCTTACGGACAGGGAAGGATGAGCAGTTCTTC,CASSLRTGKDEQFF
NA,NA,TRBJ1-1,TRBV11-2,TGTGCCAGCAGCTTAGGATACTGGACCGACATGAACACTGAAGCTTTCTTT,CASSLGYWTDMNTEAFF
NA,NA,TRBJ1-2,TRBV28,TGTGCCAGCAGTTCGACAACTGATGGCTACACCTTC,CASSSTTDGYTF
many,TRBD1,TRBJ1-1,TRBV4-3,TGCGCCAGCAGCCGAAGGGGACAGGGGGGCGCTGAAGCTTTCTTT,CASSRRGQGGAEAFF
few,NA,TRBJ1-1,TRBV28,TGTGCCAGCAGTTTTCAGGGGACAGAAGCTTTCTTT,CASSFQGTEAFF
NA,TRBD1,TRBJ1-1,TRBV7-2,TGTGCCAGCAGCGGACAGGTGTTGAACACTGAAGCTTTCTTT,CASSGQVLNTEAFF
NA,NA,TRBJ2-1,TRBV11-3,TGTGCCAGCAGCCCCGGCGGCCCCAGCTCCTACAATGAGCAGTTCTTC,CASSPGGPSSYNEQFF
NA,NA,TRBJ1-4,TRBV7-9,TGTGCCAGCAGCAATATAGCCACTAATGAAAAACTGTTTTTT,CASSNIATNEKLFF
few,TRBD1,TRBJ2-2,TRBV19,TGTGCCAGTACCTACGACAGGGTCAGCACCGGGGAGCTGTTTTTT,CASTYDRVSTGELFF
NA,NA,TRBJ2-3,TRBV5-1,TGCGCCAGCAGCCTCACCGGCGACTTTACCACAGATACGCAGTATTTT,CASSLTGDFTTDTQYF
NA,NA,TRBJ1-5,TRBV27,TGTGCCAGCAGCCGTCTAGAAGGGCACTCAAATCAGCCCCAGCATTTT,CASSRLEGHSNQPQHF
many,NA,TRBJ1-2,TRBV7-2,TGTGCCAGCAGCTTAGCTCCACAGGGACTACATGGCTACACCTTC,CASSLAPQGLHGYTF
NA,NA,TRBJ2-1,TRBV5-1,TGCGCCAGCAGCTCCGGGCCGGGGGAGGTCTCCTACAATGAGCAGTTCTTC,CASSSGPGEVSYNEQFF
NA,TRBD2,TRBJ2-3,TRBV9,TGTGCCAGCAGCGTAGGCCTAGCGGGGGTGGCAGATACGCAGTATTTT,CASSVGLAGVADTQYF
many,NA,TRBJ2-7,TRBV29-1,TGCAGCGTTGAACGGGGTTCGCCGAGCGAGCAGTACTTC,CSVERGSPSEQYF
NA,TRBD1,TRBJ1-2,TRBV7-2,TGTGCCAGCAGATTGTCAGGGGGCTCTGGTGGCTACACCTTC,CASRLSGGSGGYTF
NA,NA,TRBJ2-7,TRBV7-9,TGTGCCAGCAGCTTACGCGGGAACGAGCAGTACTTC,CASSLRGNEQYF
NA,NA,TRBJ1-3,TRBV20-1,TGCAGTGCTACGACAGGAAACACCATATATTTT,CSATTGNTIYF
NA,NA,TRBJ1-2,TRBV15,TGTGCCACCAGCAGAGATGGCGCAGGGGTGAGGTATGGCTACACCTTC,CATSRDGAGVRYGYTF
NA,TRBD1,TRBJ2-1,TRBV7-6,TGTGCCAGCAGCCAACGGACAGGGGGCTCCTACAATGAGCAGTTCTTC,CASSQRTGGSYNEQFF
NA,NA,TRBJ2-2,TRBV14,TGTGCCAGCAGCCCCTTCTACAGCGGGGAGCTGTTTTTT,CASSPFYSGELFF
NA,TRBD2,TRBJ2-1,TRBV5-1,TGCGCCAGCAGCCCGGGAGCGGGGTATGAGCAGTTCTTC,CASSPGAGYEQFF
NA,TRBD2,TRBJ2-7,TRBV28,TGTGCCAGCAGGACATGGTCTAGCGGGGGCTGGGAGCAGTACTTC,CASRTWSSGGWEQYF
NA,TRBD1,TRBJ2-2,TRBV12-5,TGTGCTAGTGGTTCGGGACAGGCCGGCACCGGGGAGCTGTTTTTT,CASGSGQAGTGELFF
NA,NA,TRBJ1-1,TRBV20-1,TGCAGTGCCCCCGGGACACATTTT,CSAPGTHF
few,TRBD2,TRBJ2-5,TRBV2,TGTGCCAGCAGCGGGACTAACCAAGAGACCCAGTACTTC,CASSGTNQETQYF
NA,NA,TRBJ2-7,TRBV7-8,TGTGCCAGCAGCCTCCTCCCGACAGCCGCCTACGAGCAGTACTTC,CASSLLPTAAYEQYF
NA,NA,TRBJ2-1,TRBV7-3,TGTGCCAGCAGCTTAATGGGCGCTAGAATAGGCTCTGGCAATGAGCAGTTCTTC,CASSLMGARIGSGNEQFF
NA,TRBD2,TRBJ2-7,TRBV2,TGTGCCAGCAGGGTTAGCGGGGGTGGCGACGAGCAGTACTTC,CASRVSGGGDEQYF
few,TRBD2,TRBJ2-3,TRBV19,TGTGCCAGTACCCGAGGGGGCGGGGGGGCAGCAGATACGCAGTATTTT,CASTRGGGGAADTQYF
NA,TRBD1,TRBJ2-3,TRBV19,TGTGCCAGCAACGCAGGGGGCATTAGCACAGATACGCAGTATTTT,CASNAGGISTDTQYF
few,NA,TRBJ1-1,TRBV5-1,TGCGCCAGCAGCTTGGATGCCGGGACCGCTGAAGCTTTCTTT,CASSLDAGTAEAFF
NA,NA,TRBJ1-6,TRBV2,TGTGCCAGCATTCCAAACTCCGGGACGGAAAATTCACCCCTCCACTTT,CASIPNSGTENSPLHF
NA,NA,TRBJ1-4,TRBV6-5,TGTGCCAGCAGTTACTCCCAGACACCTAATGAAAAACTGTTTTTT,CASSYSQTPNEKLFF
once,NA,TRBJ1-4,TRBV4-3,TGCGCCAGCAGCCAAGGCCAGCCGACCGAAAAACTGTTTTTT,CASSQGQPTEKLFF
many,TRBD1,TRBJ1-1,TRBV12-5,TGTGCTAGTGGTTTGGCATATACAGGGGGGACTGAAGCTTTCTTT,CASGLAYTGGTEAFF
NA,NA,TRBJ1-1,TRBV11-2,TGTGCCAGCAGCCAGGACATTCCCACTGAAGCTTTCTTT,CASSQDIPTEAFF
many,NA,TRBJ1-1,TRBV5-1,TGCGCCAGCAGCTTGGGGGCAGGGAACACTGAAGCTTTCTTT,CASSLGAGNTEAFF
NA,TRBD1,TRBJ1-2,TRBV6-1,TGTGCCAGCAGTGAACCTTGGACAGGGGGAGGCTACACCTTC,CASSEPWTGGGYTF
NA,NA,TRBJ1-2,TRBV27,TGTGCCAGCAGGACGTCCGGGACGGAAAGCTATGGCTACACCTTC,CASRTSGTESYGYTF
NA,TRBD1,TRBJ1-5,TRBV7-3,TGTGCCAGCAGCTCAAACAGGGGGCAGCCCCAGCATTTT,CASSSNRGQPQHF
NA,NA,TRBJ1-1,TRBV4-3,TGCGCCAGCAGCCAAGATCTCGGGACGGGGGTCGGAGCTTTCTTT,CASSQDLGTGVGAFF
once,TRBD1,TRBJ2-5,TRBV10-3,TGTGCCATCAGTGAGGTCGTGGGACAGGGGGGATCGGAGACCCAGTACTTC,CAISEVVGQGGSETQYF
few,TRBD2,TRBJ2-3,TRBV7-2,TGTGCCAGCAGCTTAGTTGCGGGGGGCACAGATACGCAGTATTTT,CASSLVAGGTDTQYF
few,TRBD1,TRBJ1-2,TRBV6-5,TGTGCCAGCAGTAGGACAGGGAAATATGGCTACACCTTC,CASSRTGKYGYTF
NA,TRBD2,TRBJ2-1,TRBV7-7,TGTGCCAGCAGCTTAGGGACTAGCGGCAATGAGCAGTTCTTC,CASSLGTSGNEQFF
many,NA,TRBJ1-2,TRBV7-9,TGTGCCAGCAGCTACGATGGCTACACCTTC,CASSYDGYTF
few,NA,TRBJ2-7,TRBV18,TGTGCCAGCTCAAGGGACTCTTGGAGCTCCTACGAGCAGTACTTC,CASSRDSWSSYEQYF
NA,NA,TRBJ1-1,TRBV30,TGTGCCTGGAGTTACAGGGCCCGGGCTTTCTTT,CAWSYRARAFF
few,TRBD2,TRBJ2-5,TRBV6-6,TGTGCCAGCAGCAGACTAGCGGGGGGGGAGGGCCAGTACTTC,CASSRLAGGEGQYF
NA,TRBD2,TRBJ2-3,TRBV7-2,TGTGCCAGCAGCTTATCCCCGACTAGCGGGGGGCCCTATTTT,CASSLSPTSGGPYF
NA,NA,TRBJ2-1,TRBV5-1,TGCGCCAGCAGCCCGACGGCCTTTTCCAATGAGCAGTTCTTC,CASSPTAFSNEQFF